This TCR beta chain was identified in a study of cytotoxic CD8 clonotypes in ibrutinib-treated CLL. Libraries were prepared by immunoSEQ multiplex PCR; TCRdb keeps only in-frame clonotypes and omits some of them. Of 50,000 to 60,000 clones listed, approximately 87% are singletons. This specimen consisted of PBMCs, obtained after 24 months of ibrutinib treatment. This sequence was found in a human donor with chronic lymphocytic leukemia.

The CDR3 is CASSRQTQTGELFF. CDR3 sequence (DNA): TGTGCCAGCAGCCGACAGACTCAAACCGGGGAGCTGTTTTTT. This chain uses TRBV9 with TRBJ2-2; a weak D match, TRBD1 (5 bases). Germline CDR1 SGDLS, CDR2 YYNGEE. The CDR3 consists of 14 residues. The germline V and J ends were trimmed by 4 bases and 5 bases, with 12 bases remaining between them.